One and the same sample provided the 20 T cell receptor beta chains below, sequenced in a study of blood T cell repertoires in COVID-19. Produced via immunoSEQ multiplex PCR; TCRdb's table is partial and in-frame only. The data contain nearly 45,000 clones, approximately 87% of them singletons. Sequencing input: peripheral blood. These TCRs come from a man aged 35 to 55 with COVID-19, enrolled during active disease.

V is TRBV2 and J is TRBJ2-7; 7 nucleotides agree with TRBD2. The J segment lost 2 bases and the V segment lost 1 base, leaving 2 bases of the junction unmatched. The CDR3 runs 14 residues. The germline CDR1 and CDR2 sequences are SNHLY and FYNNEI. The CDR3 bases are TGTGCCAGCAGTGAAGATGGGGGGGCCTACGAGCAGTACTTC. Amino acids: CASSEDGGAYEQYF.

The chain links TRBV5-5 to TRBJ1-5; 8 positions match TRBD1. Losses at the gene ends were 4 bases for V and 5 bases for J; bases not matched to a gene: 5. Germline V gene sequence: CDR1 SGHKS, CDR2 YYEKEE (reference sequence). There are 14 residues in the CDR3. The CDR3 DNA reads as TGTGCCAGCAGCACAGGACAGGGTCATCAGCCCCAGCATTTT. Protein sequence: CASSTGQGHQPQHF.

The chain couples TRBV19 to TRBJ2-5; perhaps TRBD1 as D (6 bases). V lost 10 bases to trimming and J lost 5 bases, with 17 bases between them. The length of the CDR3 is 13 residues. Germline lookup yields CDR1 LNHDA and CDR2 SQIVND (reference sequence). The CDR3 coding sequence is TGTGCCACTGCCCAGGGGATTGATGAGACCCAGTACTTC. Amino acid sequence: CATAQGIDETQYF. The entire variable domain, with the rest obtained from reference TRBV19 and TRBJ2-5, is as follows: DGGITQSPKYLFRKEGQNVTLSCEQNLNHDAMYWYRQDPGQGLRLIYYSQIVNDFQKGDIAEGYSVSREKKESFPLTVTSAQKNPTAFYLCATAQGIDETQYFGPGTRLLVL.

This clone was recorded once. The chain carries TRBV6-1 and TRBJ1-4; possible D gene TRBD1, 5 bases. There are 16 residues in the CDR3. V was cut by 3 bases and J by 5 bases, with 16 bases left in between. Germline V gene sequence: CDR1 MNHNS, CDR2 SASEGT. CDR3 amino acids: CASSDFLGQTNEKLFF. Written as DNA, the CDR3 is TGTGCCAGCAGTGATTTCTTGGGGCAGACGAATGAAAAACTGTTTTTT.

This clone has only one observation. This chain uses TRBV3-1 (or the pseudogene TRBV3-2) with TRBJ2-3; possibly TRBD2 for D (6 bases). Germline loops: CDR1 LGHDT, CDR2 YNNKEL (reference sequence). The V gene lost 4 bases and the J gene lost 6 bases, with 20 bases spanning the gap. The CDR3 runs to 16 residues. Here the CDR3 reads CASSPKSSGHGDTQYF. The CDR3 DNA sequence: TGTGCCAGCAGCCCAAAGAGTAGCGGCCATGGTGATACGCAGTATTTT.

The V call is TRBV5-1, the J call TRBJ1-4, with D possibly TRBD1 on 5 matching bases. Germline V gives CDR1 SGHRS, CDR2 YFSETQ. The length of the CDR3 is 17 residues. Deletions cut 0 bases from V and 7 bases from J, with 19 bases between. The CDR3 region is CASSLEGLTTGSEKLFF. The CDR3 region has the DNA TGCGCCAGCAGCTTGGAGGGGCTGACAACCGGGAGTGAAAAACTGTTTTTT.

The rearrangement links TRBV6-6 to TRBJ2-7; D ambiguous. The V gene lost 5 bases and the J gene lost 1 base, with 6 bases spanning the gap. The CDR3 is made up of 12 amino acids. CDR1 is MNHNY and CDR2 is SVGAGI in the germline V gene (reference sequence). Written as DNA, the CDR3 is TGTGCCAGCAGTCCGTCTTCCTACGAGCAGTACTTC. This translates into CASSPSSYEQYF.

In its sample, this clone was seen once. CDR3 sequence (DNA): TGTGCCAGCAGCTTAGAATCATTTCTAGGAGGCTCCTACAATGAGCAGTTCTTC. Protein product: CASSLESFLGGSYNEQFF. This chain links TRBV7-8 with TRBJ2-1; the D gene is possibly TRBD2 (5 bases). The CDR3 runs 18 residues. V dropped 1 base and J dropped 0 bases, with 16 bases sitting between them. The germline V gene encodes CDR1 SGHVS and CDR2 FQNEAQ.

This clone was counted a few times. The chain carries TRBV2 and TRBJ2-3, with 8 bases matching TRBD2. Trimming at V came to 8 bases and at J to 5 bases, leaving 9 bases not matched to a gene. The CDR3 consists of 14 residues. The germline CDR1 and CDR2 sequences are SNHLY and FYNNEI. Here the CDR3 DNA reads TGTGCCAGCCGAGGACTAGCATTTGGAGATACGCAGTATTTT. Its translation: CASRGLAFGDTQYF.

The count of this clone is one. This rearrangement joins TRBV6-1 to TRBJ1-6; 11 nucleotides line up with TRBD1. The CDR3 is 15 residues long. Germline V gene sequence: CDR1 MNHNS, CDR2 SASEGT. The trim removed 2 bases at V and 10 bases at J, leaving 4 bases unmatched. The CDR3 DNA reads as TGTGCCAGCAGTGAATTGGGGACAGGGGGGTCACCCCTCCACTTT. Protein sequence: CASSELGTGGSPLHF.

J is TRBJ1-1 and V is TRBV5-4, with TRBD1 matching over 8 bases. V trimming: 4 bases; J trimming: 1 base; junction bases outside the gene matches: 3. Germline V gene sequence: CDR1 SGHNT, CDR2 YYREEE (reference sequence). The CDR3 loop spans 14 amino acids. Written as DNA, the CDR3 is TGTGCCAGCAGCGGCGGACAGGGGAACACTGAAGCTTTCTTT. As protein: CASSGGQGNTEAFF.

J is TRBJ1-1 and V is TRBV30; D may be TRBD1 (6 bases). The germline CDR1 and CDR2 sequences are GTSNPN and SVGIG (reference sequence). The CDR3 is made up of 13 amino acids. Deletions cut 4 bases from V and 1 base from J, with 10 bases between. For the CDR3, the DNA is TGTGCCTGGATGCTAGGGGGGAACACTGAAGCTTTCTTT. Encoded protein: CAWMLGGNTEAFF. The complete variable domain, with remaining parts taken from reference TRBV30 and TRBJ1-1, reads SQTIHQWPATLVQPVGSPLSLECTVEGTSNPNLYWYRQAAGRGLQLLFYSVGIGQISSEVPQNLSASRPQDRQFILSSKKLLLSDSGFYLCAWMLGGNTEAFFGQGTRLTVV.

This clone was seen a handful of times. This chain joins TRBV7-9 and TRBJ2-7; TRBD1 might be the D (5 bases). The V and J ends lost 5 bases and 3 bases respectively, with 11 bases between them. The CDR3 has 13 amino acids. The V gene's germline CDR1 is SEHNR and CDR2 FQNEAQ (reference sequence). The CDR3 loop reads CASSGALDYEQYF. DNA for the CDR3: TGTGCCAGCAGCGGGGCCCTAGACTACGAGCAGTACTTC.

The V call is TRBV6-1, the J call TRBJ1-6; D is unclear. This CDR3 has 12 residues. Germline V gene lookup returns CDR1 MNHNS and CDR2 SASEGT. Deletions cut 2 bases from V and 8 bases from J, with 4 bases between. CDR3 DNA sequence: TGTGCCAGCAGTGAAAGCTATTCACCCCTCCACTTT. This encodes CASSESYSPLHF.

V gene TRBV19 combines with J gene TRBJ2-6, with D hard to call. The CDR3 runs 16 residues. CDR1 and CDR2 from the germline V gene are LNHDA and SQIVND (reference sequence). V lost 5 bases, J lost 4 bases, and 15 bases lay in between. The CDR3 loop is CASSSRLPSGANVLTF. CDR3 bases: TGTGCCAGTAGTTCGCGACTGCCCTCGGGGGCCAACGTCCTGACTTTC. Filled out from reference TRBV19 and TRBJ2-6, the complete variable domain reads DGGITQSPKYLFRKEGQNVTLSCEQNLNHDAMYWYRQDPGQGLRLIYYSQIVNDFQKGDIAEGYSVSREKKESFPLTVTSAQKNPTAFYLCASSSRLPSGANVLTFGAGSRLTVL.

The CDR3 DNA reads as TGTGCCAGCAGCTCGGGACAGGGATATAATTCACCCCTCCACTTT. Its protein is CASSSGQGYNSPLHF. The chain recombines TRBV7-9 with TRBJ1-6; TRBD1 matches at 9 bases. In germline, CDR1 is SEHNR, CDR2 FQNEAQ (reference sequence). This CDR3 has 15 residues. The junction had 2 bases not matched to a gene; V was cut back by 4 bases and J by 4 bases.

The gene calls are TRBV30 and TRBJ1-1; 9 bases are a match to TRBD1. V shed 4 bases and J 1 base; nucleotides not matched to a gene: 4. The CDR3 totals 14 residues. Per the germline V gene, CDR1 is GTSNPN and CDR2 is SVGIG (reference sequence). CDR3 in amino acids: CAWTSGQGNTEAFF. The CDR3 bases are TGTGCCTGGACGTCGGGACAGGGGAACACTGAAGCTTTCTTT. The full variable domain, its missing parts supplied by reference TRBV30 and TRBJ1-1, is SQTIHQWPATLVQPVGSPLSLECTVEGTSNPNLYWYRQAAGRGLQLLFYSVGIGQISSEVPQNLSASRPQDRQFILSSKKLLLSDSGFYLCAWTSGQGNTEAFFGQGTRLTVV.

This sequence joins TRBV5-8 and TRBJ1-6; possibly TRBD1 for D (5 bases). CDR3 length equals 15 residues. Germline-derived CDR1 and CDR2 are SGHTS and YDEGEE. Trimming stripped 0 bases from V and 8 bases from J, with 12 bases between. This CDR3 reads CASSLEGASDSPLHF. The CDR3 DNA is TGTGCCAGCAGCTTGGAAGGGGCAAGTGATTCACCCCTCCACTTT.

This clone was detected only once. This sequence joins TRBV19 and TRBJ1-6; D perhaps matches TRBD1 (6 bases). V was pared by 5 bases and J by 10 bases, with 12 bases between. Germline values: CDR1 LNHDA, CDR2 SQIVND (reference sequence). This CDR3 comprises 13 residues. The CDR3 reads CASSQGLRSPLHF. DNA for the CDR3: TGTGCCAGTAGTCAGGGGTTGCGATCACCCCTCCACTTT. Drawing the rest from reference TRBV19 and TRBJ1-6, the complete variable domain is DGGITQSPKYLFRKEGQNVTLSCEQNLNHDAMYWYRQDPGQGLRLIYYSQIVNDFQKGDIAEGYSVSREKKESFPLTVTSAQKNPTAFYLCASSQGLRSPLHFGNGTRLTVT.

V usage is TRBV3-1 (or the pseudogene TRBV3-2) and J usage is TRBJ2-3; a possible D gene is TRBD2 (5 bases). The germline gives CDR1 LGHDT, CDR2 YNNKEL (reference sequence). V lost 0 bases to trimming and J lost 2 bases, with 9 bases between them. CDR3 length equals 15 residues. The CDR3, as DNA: TGTGCCAGCAGCCAAGATCCGGGGAACACAGATACGCAGTATTTT. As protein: CASSQDPGNTDTQYF.